Listed here are 10 T cell receptor beta chains from one sample, sequenced in a study of vaccination and CD4 T cells after COVID-19. Their antigen targets remain unknown. The treatment denotes: approximately 9-day PBMC culture with coronavirus spike peptide pools or control peptides (ViraFEST assay). Oncomine TCR Beta short-read sequencing was applied to DNA from cultured CD4+ T cells. One entry per CDR3 protein results from TCRdb running MiXCR on the PCR reads. The table lists approximately 18,000 distinct CDR3 sequences, approximately 53% of them singletons. Material for sequencing was CD4+ T cells from blood, cultured in vitro. The source of these receptors is a human donor who had recovered from COVID-19.

Written as DNA, the CDR3 is TGTGCCAGCAGTTCCCGGGGCAGGAACACCGGGGAGCTGTTTTTT. It encodes CASSSRGRNTGELFF. The rearrangement joins TRBV27 to TRBJ2-2; either TRBD1 or TRBD2 may supply D (5 bases each). From germline, CDR1 is MNHEY and CDR2 SMNVEV (reference sequence). V was trimmed by 4 bases and J by 1 base, leaving 10 bases between them. The CDR3 extends over 15 amino acids.

The J gene is TRBJ1-4, the V gene TRBV27, with D possibly being TRBD1 (6 bases). Germline CDR1 and CDR2: MNHEY and SMNVEV (reference sequence). The CDR3 is 14 amino acids. With 2 bases removed from V and 8 bases from J, the gap between germline ends came to 12 bases. CDR3 bases: TGTGCCAGCAGTTTAGGGGGCTTAGGGGAAAAACTGTTTTTT. It is translated as CASSLGGLGEKLFF.

This chain joins TRBV15 and TRBJ1-3; unclear D gene. Trimming removed 0 bases at V and 4 bases at J, with 10 bases between. The V gene's germline CDR1 is LNHNV and CDR2 YYDKDF (reference sequence). There are 15 residues in the CDR3. CDR3 nucleotides: TGTGCCACCAGCAGAGATGGTGTGCGGGGAAACACCATATATTTT. Encoded protein: CATSRDGVRGNTIYF.

Only a few counts were recorded for this clonotype. This chain joins TRBV5-8 and TRBJ1-5; no definite D call. The CDR3 has 13 amino acids. Germline-derived CDR1 and CDR2 are SGHTS and YDEGEE. V dropped 0 bases and J dropped 7 bases, with 8 bases sitting between them. This chain's CDR3 is CASSLAPLQPQHF. CDR3 bases: TGTGCCAGCAGCTTGGCCCCTCTACAGCCCCAGCATTTT.

As regards this clonotype: One end of the junction varies from germline; a read error may be responsible. V gene TRBV7-6 combines with J gene TRBJ2-7, with 8 bases fitting TRBD2. Germline V CDR1 and CDR2: SGHVS, FNYEAQ. This CDR3 is built from 14 residues. CDR3 residues: CASSIAGPPYEQYF. The CDR3 DNA sequence: TGTGCTAGCAGCATAGCGGGACCTCCCTACGAGCAGTACTTC.

This clonotype was counted a few times. This rearrangement joins TRBV6-1 to TRBJ2-2, with TRBD1 matching over 8 bases. CDR1 MNHNS and CDR2 SASEGT come from the germline V gene. The CDR3 contains 15 residues. V shed 8 bases and J 3 bases; nucleotides not matched to a gene: 8. The CDR3 spells CASRNHRGDTGELFF. The DNA for the CDR3 is TGTGCCAGCCGGAACCACAGGGGGGACACCGGGGAGCTGTTTTTT.

The gene calls are TRBV6-4 and TRBJ2-3; 11 bases fit TRBD1. V lost 7 bases to trimming and J lost 0 bases; unmatched junction nucleotides: 3. Per the germline V gene, CDR1 is MRHNA and CDR2 is SNTAGT. The CDR3 is 15 amino acids. CDR3 region: CASKDRGLSTDTQYF. The CDR3 DNA reads TGTGCCAGCAAGGACAGGGGGCTTAGCACAGATACGCAGTATTTT.

The chain employs TRBV6-1 and TRBJ2-5; perhaps D is TRBD1 or TRBD2 (6 bases each). The CDR3 runs to 15 residues. Germline V CDR1 and CDR2: MNHNS, SASEGT. The V gene lost 6 bases and the J gene lost 2 bases, with 16 bases spanning the gap. The CDR3 DNA sequence: TGTGCCAGCAGCGTACTAGGGGGGCCTCAAGAGACCCAGTACTTC. It yields the protein CASSVLGGPQETQYF.

This clonotype is large within its sample. V and J are TRBV6-1 and TRBJ2-7; TRBD1 is a possible D gene (5 bases). The germline gives CDR1 MNHNS, CDR2 SASEGT. With 6 bases removed from V and 6 bases from J, the gap between germline ends came to 15 bases. This CDR3 spans 13 amino acids. In nucleotides, the CDR3 is TGTGCCAGCAGATTCCAGGGCGGCGGCGAGCAGTACTTC. Amino acid sequence: CASRFQGGGEQYF.

This clonotype showed up just a few times. CDR3 DNA sequence: TGTGCCACCCGGGGAGGTTGGGGGAACACTGAAGCTTTCTTT. This sequence encodes CATRGGWGNTEAFF. The genes are TRBV24-1 and TRBJ1-1; unclear D gene. V was pared by 9 bases and J by 1 base, with 14 bases between. Germline CDR1 is KGHDR and CDR2 is SFDVKD. The CDR3 sequence is 14 residues long.